Presented here are 7 T cell receptor beta chains from one specimen sequenced in a study of Graves' ophthalmopathy and Graves' hyperthyroidism (dated by TCRdb to 2016 to 2019). TCRdb shows the sequencer as Illumina HiSeq 2000. TCR beta CDR3 regions were amplified from RNA transcripts for repertoire sequencing. The first round of RT-PCR was done with HTBI primers and the Qiagen OneStep RT-PCR kit, and was followed by a second round of multiplex PCR, then size selection and purification. The raw public reads went through TCRdb reprocessing: fastp at Q25, MiXCR clone calling, in-frame beta chains kept. Merged by CDR3 protein, the rows form single entries marked with the most common genes and DNA. This sample is represented by a few hundred thousand distinct CDR3 sequences; about 17% of them were singletons. Clones ranked in the top ten supply 2.4% of the sample. The sequenced sample was peripheral blood. The receptors were sampled from an adult woman with stable Graves' hyperthyroidism.

This clonotype was counted at least ten times. The J gene is TRBJ1-2, the V gene TRBV12-3 or TRBV12-4, with D possibly TRBD1 on 6 matching bases. There are 15 residues in the CDR3. V lost 5 bases and J lost 0, with 13 bases in between. CDR3: CASSQGTTANYGYTF. In DNA, the CDR3 is TGTGCCAGCAGTCAGGGGACAACAGCTAACTATGGCTACACCTTC.

The sample holds many counts of this clonotype. The V gene is TRBV12-3 or TRBV12-4, the J gene TRBJ1-1; no firm D call. The ends were cut back, 5 bases at V and 0 bases at J, with 10 bases in the middle. The CDR3 has 14 amino acids. This chain's CDR3 is CASSQTSMNTEAFF. DNA of the CDR3: TGTGCCAGCAGTCAGACAAGCATGAACACTGAAGCTTTCTTT.

This clonotype has at least ten counts. The rearrangement links TRBV25-1 to TRBJ1-5; D unclear. Germline V gives CDR1 MGHDK, CDR2 SYGVNS. V dropped 5 bases and J dropped 10 bases, with 15 bases sitting between them. This CDR3 has 13 residues. In DNA form, the CDR3 reads TGTGCCAGCAGTCCTTCCCCGGGCCCACCCCAGCATTTT. This translates into CASSPSPGPPQHF.

This clonotype was observed at least ten times. The V gene is TRBV20-1, the J gene TRBJ2-5; D remains unclear. From germline, CDR1 is DFQATT and CDR2 SNEGSKA (reference sequence). Between the trimmed V and J ends, which lost 0 bases and 5 bases, there was a span of 13 bases. The CDR3 is 14 residues long. CDR3 amino acids: CSARDRATGETQYF. The CDR3 nucleotides read TGCAGTGCTAGAGATCGAGCGACTGGGGAGACCCAGTACTTC.

V gene TRBV6-1 combines with J gene TRBJ1-2; 8 bases align to TRBD1. Per germline, CDR1 MNHNS and CDR2 SASEGT. There are 17 residues in the CDR3. The V and J ends lost 3 bases and 4 bases, in that order; junction bases with no gene match: 13. The CDR3 DNA reads TGTGCCAGCAGTGATTTAATAAGGGACAGGACCTTCTATGGCTACACCTTC. It codes for CASSDLIRDRTFYGYTF.

This clonotype was seen repeatedly, ten times or more. V is TRBV20-1 and J is TRBJ2-7; D tentatively reads TRBD1 or TRBD2 (6 bases each). V lost 3 bases and J 5 bases, leaving 11 bases between the germline ends. The CDR3 runs to 12 residues. Germline lookup yields CDR1 DFQATT and CDR2 SNEGSKA (reference sequence). CDR3 protein: CSASRRGDEQYF. In nucleotides, the CDR3 is TGCAGTGCTAGTCGGAGGGGGGACGAGCAGTACTTC.

This clonotype was seen at least ten times. This sequence joins TRBV12-3 or TRBV12-4 and TRBJ2-5; perhaps TRBD2 as D (5 bases). V was cut by 3 bases and J by 5 bases, with 16 bases left in between. The CDR3 is 15 residues long. The CDR3 is CASSLRAGVGETQYF. DNA for the CDR3: TGTGCCAGCAGTTTGAGGGCCGGGGTGGGGGAGACCCAGTACTTC.